The 8 T cell receptor beta chains reported below all come from one sample, sequenced in a study of T cell repertoires in aging, cancer and after chemotherapy. Peripheral blood genomic DNA, not sorted cells or RNA, was the template. Rearranged V-D-J TRB sequences were amplified with a mixed TRB-A/B primer pool. TCRdb re-derived calls from the multiplex PCR reads in MiXCR, one entry per CDR3 protein. Among just under 1,500 distinct CDR3 sequences listed, 28% were seen once. The source material was blood. Receptors were obtained from a human donor with a solid tumor.

This clonotype was seen only a few times. The V and J genes are TRBV20-1 and TRBJ1-1; no clear D. The CDR3 has 16 amino acids. Trimming shortened V by 1 base and J by 4 bases, and 19 bases separated the two germline ends. The V gene's germline CDR1 is DFQATT and CDR2 SNEGSKA (reference sequence). In nucleotides, the CDR3 is TGCAGTGCTAGAGGGTGGGAAGGGTATGGGGTCACTGAAGCTTTCTTT. This codes for CSARGWEGYGVTEAFF.

This clonotype was detected a few times. This sequence joins TRBV19 and TRBJ2-6, with unresolved D. The germline V gene has CDR1 LNHDA and CDR2 SQIVND (reference sequence). V lost 0 bases, J lost 1 base, and 4 bases lay in between. The CDR3 loop spans 15 amino acids. The CDR3 protein is CASSIEVSGANVLTF. The CDR3 nucleotides read TGTGCCAGTAGTATAGAAGTTTCTGGGGCCAACGTCCTGACTTTC.

This clonotype occurred a few times. The chain has TRBV5-1 and TRBJ2-1, with 11 bases lining up with TRBD1. Germline CDR1 is SGHRS and CDR2 is YFSETQ. J lost 7 bases, V lost 0 bases, and 6 bases had no gene match. The CDR3 is made up of 16 amino acids. The CDR3 region has the DNA TGCGCCAGCAGCTTGGATGGGACAGGGGGGCCGAATGAGCAGTTCTTC. This gives the protein CASSLDGTGGPNEQFF.

The chain recombines TRBV5-4 with TRBJ2-1; D unclear. In germline, CDR1 is SGHNT, CDR2 YYREEE (reference sequence). This CDR3 spans 15 amino acids. Between the trimmed V and J ends, which lost 0 bases and 10 bases, there was a span of 17 bases. The CDR3 protein is CASSLGNSYRMEQFF. CDR3 in DNA: TGTGCCAGCAGCTTGGGTAATAGCTATAGAATGGAGCAGTTCTTC.

The chain has TRBV5-1 and TRBJ2-5, with a possible D match to TRBD2 (5 bases). Germline lookup yields CDR1 SGHRS and CDR2 YFSETQ. The CDR3 consists of 13 residues. V dropped 5 bases and J dropped 7 bases, with 15 bases sitting between them. The CDR3 here is CASSLHGMGTQYF. DNA for the CDR3: TGCGCCAGCAGTTTGCACGGGATGGGGACCCAGTACTTC.

The chain employs TRBV10-3 and TRBJ1-1; 8 bases match TRBD1. CDR3 length: 13 amino acids. The trim removed 2 bases at V and 11 bases at J, leaving 7 bases unmatched. Germline loops: CDR1 ENHRY, CDR2 SYGVKD. The CDR3 DNA follows: TGTGCCATCAGTGAGCCCGGACAGGGCGCGGCTTTCTTT. This codes for CAISEPGQGAAFF.

This clonotype is classed as large. This sequence joins TRBV6-5 and TRBJ1-5, with D possibly being TRBD1 (5 bases). V lost 6 bases, J lost 4 bases, and 16 bases lay in between. This CDR3 spans 15 amino acids. Germline V gene sequence: CDR1 MNHEY, CDR2 SVGAGI. The CDR3 reads CASSLSGQGNQPQHF. In DNA, the CDR3 is TGTGCCAGCAGCCTTTCTGGACAAGGTAATCAGCCCCAGCATTTT.

J is TRBJ2-2 and V is TRBV7-2; no reliable D call. Germline V gene lookup returns CDR1 SGHTA and CDR2 FQGNSA. Trimming shortened V by 0 bases and J by 1 base, and 6 bases separated the two germline ends. The CDR3 is 15 residues long. CDR3 in amino acids: CASSLASKNTGELFF. The CDR3 DNA follows: TGTGCCAGCAGCTTAGCTTCGAAGAACACCGGGGAGCTGTTTTTT.